Shown below are 3 T cell receptor beta chains from a single sample sequenced in a study of blood T cells in healthy people across ages. Through a sample-barcoded 5' primer and a J-beta primer mix, a second PCR was run for roughly 7 to 12 cycles. In TCRdb, the 5' RACE reads were re-called with MiXCR into one record per CDR3 protein. The repertoire holds 980,000 or so distinct CDR3 sequences, with around 48% as singletons. The sample consisted of blood. These receptor sequences come from a man aged 30-40 years in good health.

The chain is built from TRBV4-2 and TRBJ1-4; 11 bases map to TRBD1. Per germline, CDR1 LGHNA and CDR2 YNFKEQ. Trimming cost V 3 bases and J 7 bases; bases outside gene matches: 4. The CDR3 spans 15 residues. The DNA for the CDR3 is TGTGCCAGCAGCCAGGGACAGGGGGGGCGTGAAAAACTGTTTTTT. Its translation is CASSQGQGGREKLFF.

This rearrangement joins TRBV7-2 to TRBJ2-1; D ambiguous. The CDR3 covers 11 residues. In germline, CDR1 is SGHTA, CDR2 FQGNSA. Trimming took 10 bases from V and 8 from J, leaving 12 bases between them. For the CDR3, the DNA is TGTGCCAACAAGGGTGGCGATGAGCAGTTCTTC. Translated, it gives CANKGGDEQFF.

At least ten counts were recorded for this clonotype. The chain is built from TRBV2 and TRBJ2-6, with 7 nucleotides matching TRBD1. The length of the CDR3 is 18 residues. Germline CDR1 reads SNHLY; CDR2 reads FYNNEI. The trim removed 7 bases at V and 0 bases at J, leaving 12 bases unmatched. CDR3 in DNA: TGTGCCAGCACCGCAAGGGTGACAGGGATCTCTGGGGCCAACGTCCTGACTTTC. Protein sequence: CASTARVTGISGANVLTF. Supplemented by reference TRBV2 and TRBJ2-6, the full variable domain reads EPEVTQTPSHQVTQMGQEVILRCVPISNHLYFYWYRQILGQKVEFLVSFYNNEISEKSEIFDDQFSVERPDGSNFTLKIRSTKLEDSAMYFCASTARVTGISGANVLTFGAGSRLTVL.